Shown below are 18 T cell receptor beta chains from a single sample sequenced in a study of blood T cell repertoires in COVID-19. TCRdb keeps only in-frame clones here, not all; method: immunoSEQ multiplex PCR. The sample comprises approximately 210,000 clones, approximately 78% of which are singletons, and roughly 12% rests with the top ten. The sequenced sample consisted of peripheral blood. These TCRs come from a woman in her forties with acute or convalescent COVID-19.

This clone was seen a single time. V gene TRBV6-5 combines with J gene TRBJ1-3; 9 bases are shared with TRBD1. Germline V lookup: CDR1 MNHEY, CDR2 SVGAGI. This CDR3 contains 15 residues. J was trimmed by 3 bases and V by 6 bases; bases with no gene match: 6. DNA for the CDR3: TGTGCCAGCAGCCCACAGGGGGCAATTGGAAACACCATATATTTT. Protein product: CASSPQGAIGNTIYF.

The gene calls are TRBV4-1 and TRBJ2-1; TRBD2 matches 10 bases. The CDR3 loop spans 17 amino acids. J gave up 3 bases and V 0 bases, and 5 bases lay outside the gene matches. Germline CDR1 reads MGHRA; CDR2 reads YSYEKL. The CDR3 reads CASSQEVTSGIYNEQFF. The CDR3 DNA is TGCGCCAGCAGCCAAGAGGTAACTAGCGGGATCTACAATGAGCAGTTCTTC.

The rearrangement joins TRBV4-3 to TRBJ1-1; TRBD1 is a possible D gene (6 bases). The length of the CDR3 is 17 residues. Germline CDR1 LGHNA, CDR2 YSLEER. Trimming pared 1 base from V and 0 bases from J, leaving 15 bases between. Written as DNA, the CDR3 is TGCGCCAGCAGCCAAGGCGTGGACAGTTTGATGAACACTGAAGCTTTCTTT. Its translation: CASSQGVDSLMNTEAFF.

This chain connects TRBV5-1 to TRBJ2-1; 7 bases fit TRBD2. The CDR3 has 14 residues. CDR1 SGHRS and CDR2 YFSETQ come from the germline V gene. V lost 2 bases to trimming and J lost 10 bases; unmatched junction nucleotides: 9. This chain's CDR3 is CASSLGAGSGEQFF. CDR3 in DNA: TGCGCCAGCAGCTTAGGAGCGGGGAGCGGAGAGCAGTTCTTC. The full variable domain, in which reference TRBV5-1 and TRBJ2-1 provide the parts outside the CDR3, is KAGVTQTPRYLIKTRGQQVTLSCSPISGHRSVSWYQQTPGQGLQFLFEYFSETQRNKGNFPGRFSGRQFSNSRSEMNVSTLELGDSALYLCASSLGAGSGEQFFGPGTRLTVL.

This clone has a handful of counts. The V gene is TRBV2, the J gene TRBJ2-2; 8 nucleotides align to TRBD1. The V and J ends lost 6 bases and 5 bases, in that order; junction bases with no gene match: 2. CDR1 and CDR2 from the germline V gene are SNHLY and FYNNEI. The CDR3 sequence is 13 residues long. The CDR3 DNA is TGTGCCAGCAGGGACAGGGTTACCGGGGAGCTGTTTTTT. This translates into CASRDRVTGELFF.

The V call is TRBV15, the J call TRBJ1-4, with 9 bases that match TRBD1. The CDR3 runs to 15 residues. CDR1 and CDR2 from the germline V gene are LNHNV and YYDKDF (reference sequence). The trim removed 5 bases at V and 1 base at J, leaving 2 bases unmatched. This CDR3 is CATSRGQGTNEKLFF. The CDR3 DNA is TGTGCCACCAGCCGGGGACAGGGAACTAATGAAAAACTGTTTTTT.

The chain has TRBV15 and TRBJ2-1, with 12 bases aligning to TRBD2. CDR1 and CDR2 from the germline V gene are LNHNV and YYDKDF (reference sequence). J gave up 5 bases and V 1 base, and 12 bases lay outside the gene matches. There are 19 residues in the CDR3. CDR3 bases: TGTGCCACCAGCAGAGGGGCTAGCGGGAGGGCCCGACCTAACAATGAGCAGTTCTTC. Translation gives CATSRGASGRARPNNEQFF.

This clone has just a few counts. The rearrangement uses TRBV7-8 and TRBJ1-2; D is unclear. V was clipped by 0 bases and J by 3 bases, with 5 bases between them. In germline, CDR1 is SGHVS, CDR2 FQNEAQ. The CDR3 runs to 13 residues. CDR3 protein: CASSLARDYGYTF. The DNA of the CDR3 is TGTGCCAGCAGCTTAGCGCGGGACTATGGCTACACCTTC.

This clone has just a few counts. The chain employs TRBV4-3 and TRBJ1-4; D gene unclear. This CDR3 spans 13 amino acids. Germline CDR1 LGHNA, CDR2 YSLEER. V lost 0 bases, J lost 8 bases, and 7 bases lay in between. CDR3 coding DNA: TGCGCCAGCAGCCAAGACTCTCGGGAAAAACTGTTTTTT. Translation: CASSQDSREKLFF.

This clone occurred a few times. The chain joins TRBV19 to TRBJ2-1, with D hard to call. This CDR3 comprises 15 residues. Deletions cut 5 bases from V and 0 bases from J, with 11 bases between. Germline lookup yields CDR1 LNHDA and CDR2 SQIVND (reference sequence). CDR3 nucleotide sequence: TGTGCCAGTAGTCCCTCCGGAGACTCCTACAATGAGCAGTTCTTC. Translated, it gives CASSPSGDSYNEQFF.

CDR3 nucleotide sequence: TGTGCCAGTAGTATAAGTAGCAGTGGGTCCTACGAGCAGTACTTC. Its translation is CASSISSSGSYEQYF. The V gene is TRBV19, the J gene TRBJ2-7; D ambiguous. V shed 2 bases and J shed 1 base, with 12 bases lying between them. From germline, CDR1 is LNHDA and CDR2 SQIVND (reference sequence). CDR3 length: 15 amino acids.

This chain connects TRBV19 to TRBJ2-7, with 8 bases identical to TRBD2. With V trimmed by 4 bases and J by 4 bases, 3 bases remained unmatched. The CDR3 sequence is 13 residues long. Germline assignment: CDR1 LNHDA and CDR2 SQIVND (reference sequence). DNA of the CDR3: TGTGCCAGTAGTAAGCGGGAGCATTACGAGCAGTACTTC. Its translation: CASSKREHYEQYF.

J is TRBJ2-7 and V is TRBV4-3; 7 bases align to TRBD1. The V segment lost 0 bases and the J segment 0 bases; nucleotides outside the gene matches: 8. This CDR3 has 17 residues. The germline gives CDR1 LGHNA, CDR2 YSLEER. CDR3 DNA: TGCGCCAGCAGCCAAGACCGAAGGGGGCCAGGCTCCTACGAGCAGTACTTC. Residues: CASSQDRRGPGSYEQYF.

This clone was detected only a few times. V usage is TRBV5-6 and J usage is TRBJ2-7, with TRBD1 matching over 8 bases. CDR1 is SGHDT, CDR2 YYEEEE, per germline. V shed 4 bases and J 6 bases; nucleotides not matched to a gene: 9. CDR3 length: 14 residues. The CDR3, as DNA: TGTGCCAGCAGCCCTCGACAGGGGAAAAGCGAGCAGTACTTC. Its translation: CASSPRQGKSEQYF.

This clone was counted a single time. J is TRBJ1-2 and V is TRBV18, with D maybe TRBD1 (5 bases). Per the germline V gene, CDR1 is KGHSH and CDR2 is LQKENI. This CDR3 has 17 residues. The V gene lost 3 bases and the J gene lost 2 bases, with 19 bases spanning the gap. The DNA of the CDR3 is TGTGCCAGCTCACCGTCCGGGACTGACTATGCGAACTATGGCTACACCTTC. The encoded protein is CASSPSGTDYANYGYTF.

As DNA, the CDR3 is TGCGCCAGCAGCTGGACAGGTGGGAACACCGGGGAGCTGTTTTTT. Its translation: CASSWTGGNTGELFF. The chain recombines TRBV5-1 with TRBJ2-2, with TRBD1 matching 7 bases. J lost 1 base, V lost 3 bases, and 3 bases had no gene match. Germline CDR1 SGHRS, CDR2 YFSETQ. This CDR3 region has 15 residues.

This chain uses TRBV6-5 with TRBJ1-2; 7 nucleotides line up with TRBD1. The trim removed 0 bases at V and 8 bases at J, leaving 9 bases unmatched. CDR3 size: 15 residues. Per the germline V gene, CDR1 is MNHEY and CDR2 is SVGAGI. The CDR3 reads CASSYSETGSTGYTF. CDR3 nucleotide sequence: TGTGCCAGCAGTTACTCGGAGACAGGGTCGACCGGCTACACCTTC.

The genes are TRBV2 and TRBJ2-7; D possibly corresponds to TRBD1 (6 bases). Trimming removed 7 bases from V and 0 bases from J, with 19 bases in between. The CDR3 has 16 amino acids. Germline V gene sequence: CDR1 SNHLY, CDR2 FYNNEI. In DNA form, the CDR3 reads TGTGCCAGCACCCGAGAGACAGGCAGGAGCTCCTACGAGCAGTACTTC. It yields the protein CASTRETGRSSYEQYF.